Sequencing of this T cell receptor (beta chain) was carried out in a study of breast tumors, draining lymph nodes, adjacent tissues listed by TCRdb under 2016. About the full investigation: The study compared TCR beta repertoires across tumor, adjacent nontumor tissue and axillary lymph nodes from breast cancer patients. In human breast cancer, the study set out to evaluate how tumor, surrounding tissue and draining lymph node repertoires relate to one another and whether T cells may move between these sites. Broader findings and caveats from the paper: The data were considered consistent with most tumor T cells being derived from the lymph node and subsequently expanding within tumor tissue. T-cell repertoire diversity in tumors was found to be lower than in lymph nodes but higher than in nontumor tissue, and preferential V and J gene usage was observed. Rather than being directly demonstrated, the conclusion that tumor T cells originate in lymph nodes was presented as consistent with a hypothesis. Tumor and nontumor tissue repertoires were found to be significantly more similar in luminal-like than in basal-like breast cancer.

A distance of 14 bases separates the germline ends of V and J, which lose 4 bases and 0 bases respectively. The CDR3 numbers 15 residues from cysteine through phenylalanine. Only CDR3 DNA is held: 45 bases, read in frame from base 1. From a lookup of the germline V gene, CDR1 and CDR2 are SQVTM and ANQGSEA. This clonotype was recorded at least ten times. No cognate antigen has been identified for it. Per-base quality was not reported, and no clone a single base away is much larger than it. Instrument used: Illumina HiSeq 2000. TCR beta chain libraries were generated by multiplex PCR amplification. The amplified TCR beta chain products were analyzed by high-throughput sequencing. Through fastp at Q25 and MiXCR, TCRdb rebuilt clones from the public reads, retaining in-frame beta chains. Each CDR3 protein gets just one entry, which takes the most common genes and DNA from the rows behind it. Counted in this sample were about 140,000 distinct CDR3 sequences; 20% to 25% of them appeared once. Around 2.6% of the sample comes from the top ten.

The axillary draining lymph nodes of breast cancer patients were the source of the lymph node samples. The chain couples TRBV29-1 to TRBJ2-3; TRBD2 is perhaps the D gene, given 5 matching bases. This TCR was sampled from a female donor with breast cancer. Some clones in this sample may be carry-over from other donors' samples. The sequencing sample was made of axillary lymph node tissue. For the CDR3, the sequence is CSVGMRASSTDTQYF. The base sequence is TGCAGCGTTGGTATGCGGGCCTCTAGCACAGATACGCAGTATTTT.